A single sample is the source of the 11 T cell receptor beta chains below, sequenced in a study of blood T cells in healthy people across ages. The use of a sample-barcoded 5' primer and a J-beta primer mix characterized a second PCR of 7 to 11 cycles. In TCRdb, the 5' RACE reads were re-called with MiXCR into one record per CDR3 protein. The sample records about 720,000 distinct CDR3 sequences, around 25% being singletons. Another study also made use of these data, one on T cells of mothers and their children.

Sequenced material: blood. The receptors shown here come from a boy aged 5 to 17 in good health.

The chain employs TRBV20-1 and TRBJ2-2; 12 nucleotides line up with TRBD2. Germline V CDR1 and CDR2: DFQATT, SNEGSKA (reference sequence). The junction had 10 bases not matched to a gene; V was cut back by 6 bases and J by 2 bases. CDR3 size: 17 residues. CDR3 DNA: TGCAGTGCCGAGGGGTCTAGCGGGGGGGCCAACACCGGGGAGCTGTTTTTT. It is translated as CSAEGSSGGANTGELFF.

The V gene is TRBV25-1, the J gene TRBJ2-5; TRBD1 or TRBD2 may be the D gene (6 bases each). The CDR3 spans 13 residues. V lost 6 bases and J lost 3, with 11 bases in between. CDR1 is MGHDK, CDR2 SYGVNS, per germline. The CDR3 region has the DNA TGTGCCAGCAGAGACAGGACTAAAGAGACCCAGTACTTC. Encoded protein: CASRDRTKETQYF.

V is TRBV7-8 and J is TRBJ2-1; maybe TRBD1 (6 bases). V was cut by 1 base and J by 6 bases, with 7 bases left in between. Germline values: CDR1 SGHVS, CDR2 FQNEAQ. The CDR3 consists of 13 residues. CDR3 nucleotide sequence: TGTGCCAGCAGCTTAGGACAGGTCAATGAGCAGTTCTTC. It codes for CASSLGQVNEQFF.

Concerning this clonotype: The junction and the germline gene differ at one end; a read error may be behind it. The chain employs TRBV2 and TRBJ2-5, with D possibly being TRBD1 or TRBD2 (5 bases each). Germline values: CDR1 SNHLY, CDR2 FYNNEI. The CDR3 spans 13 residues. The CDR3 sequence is CASRAGTEETLYF. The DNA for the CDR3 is TGTGCCAGCAGAGCCGGGACGGAAGAGACCCTGTACTTC.

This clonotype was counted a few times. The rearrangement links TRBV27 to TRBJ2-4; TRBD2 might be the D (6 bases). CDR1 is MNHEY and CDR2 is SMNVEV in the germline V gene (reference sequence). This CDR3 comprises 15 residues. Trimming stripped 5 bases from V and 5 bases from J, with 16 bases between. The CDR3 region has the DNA TGTGCCAGCAGTCCGGGGTGGGGGGTAGAAAACATTCAGTACTTC. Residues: CASSPGWGVENIQYF.

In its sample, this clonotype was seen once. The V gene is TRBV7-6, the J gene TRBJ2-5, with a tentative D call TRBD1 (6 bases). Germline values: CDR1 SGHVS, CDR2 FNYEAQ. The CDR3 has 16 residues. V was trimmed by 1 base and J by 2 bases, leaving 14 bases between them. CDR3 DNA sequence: TGTGCCAGCAGCTTAGTTCCAGGGGATCTTCAAGAGACCCAGTACTTC. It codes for CASSLVPGDLQETQYF.

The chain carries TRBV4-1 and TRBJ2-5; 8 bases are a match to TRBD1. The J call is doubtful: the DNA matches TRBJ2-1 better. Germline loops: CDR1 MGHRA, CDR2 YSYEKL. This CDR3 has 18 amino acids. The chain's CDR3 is CASSQDPPQGAFYNEQFF. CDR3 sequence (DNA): TGCGCCAGCAGCCAAGATCCCCCGCAGGGGGCTTTCTACAATGAGCAGTTCTTC.

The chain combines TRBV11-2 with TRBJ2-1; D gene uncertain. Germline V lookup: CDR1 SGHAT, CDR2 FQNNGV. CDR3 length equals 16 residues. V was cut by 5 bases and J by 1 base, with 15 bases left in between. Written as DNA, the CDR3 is TGTGCCAGCAGCGCTACGTGGGCCAATTCCTACAATGAGCAGTTCTTC. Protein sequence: CASSATWANSYNEQFF.

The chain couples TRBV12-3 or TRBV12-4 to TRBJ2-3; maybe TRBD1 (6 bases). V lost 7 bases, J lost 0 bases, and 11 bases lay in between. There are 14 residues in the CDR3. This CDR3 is CASTQDRSTDTQYF. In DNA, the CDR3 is TGTGCCAGCACTCAGGACAGAAGCACAGATACGCAGTATTTT.

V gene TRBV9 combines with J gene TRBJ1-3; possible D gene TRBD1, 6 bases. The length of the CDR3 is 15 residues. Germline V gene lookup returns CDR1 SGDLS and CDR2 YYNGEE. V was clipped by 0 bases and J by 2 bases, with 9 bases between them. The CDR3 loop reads CASSVDGQPGNTIYF. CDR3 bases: TGTGCCAGCAGCGTAGACGGACAGCCTGGAAACACCATATATTTT.

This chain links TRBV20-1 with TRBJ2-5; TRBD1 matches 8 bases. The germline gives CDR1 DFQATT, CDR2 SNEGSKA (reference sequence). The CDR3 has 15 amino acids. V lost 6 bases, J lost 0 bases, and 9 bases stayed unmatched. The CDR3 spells CSADGQGSYQETQYF. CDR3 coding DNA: TGCAGTGCCGACGGACAGGGCAGCTACCAAGAGACCCAGTACTTC.